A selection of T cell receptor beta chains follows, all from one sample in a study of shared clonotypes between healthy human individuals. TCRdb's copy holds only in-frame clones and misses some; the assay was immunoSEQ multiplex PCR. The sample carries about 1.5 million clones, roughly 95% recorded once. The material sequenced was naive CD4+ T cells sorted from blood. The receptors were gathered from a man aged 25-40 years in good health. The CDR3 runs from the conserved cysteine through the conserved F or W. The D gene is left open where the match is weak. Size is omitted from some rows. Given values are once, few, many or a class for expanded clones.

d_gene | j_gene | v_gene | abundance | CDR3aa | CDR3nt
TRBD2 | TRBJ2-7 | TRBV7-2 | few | CASSLLAGGHEQYF | TGTGCCAGCAGCTTACTAGCGGGAGGCCACGAGCAGTACTTC
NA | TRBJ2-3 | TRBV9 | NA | CASSVGTRSLADTQYF | TGTGCCAGCAGCGTAGGGACGCGGTCCTTGGCAGATACGCAGTATTTT
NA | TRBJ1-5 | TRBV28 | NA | CASSLWGRHSNQPQHF | TGTGCCAGCAGTTTATGGGGCAGGCATAGCAATCAGCCCCAGCATTTT
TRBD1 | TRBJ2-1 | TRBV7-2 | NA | CASSSGQVVYNEQFF | TGTGCCAGCAGCTCCGGACAGGTAGTATACAATGAGCAGTTCTTC
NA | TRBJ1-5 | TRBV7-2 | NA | CASSYRTDQPQHF | TGTGCCAGCAGCTATCGGACTGATCAGCCCCAGCATTTT
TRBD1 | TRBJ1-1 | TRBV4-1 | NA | CASSQAGTGMRILMNTEAFF | TGCGCCAGCAGCCAGGCCGGGACAGGTATGAGGATATTGATGAACACTGAAGCTTTCTTT
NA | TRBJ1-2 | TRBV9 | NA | CASSVARTFSDGYTF | TGTGCCAGCAGCGTAGCTAGGACCTTCTCAGATGGCTACACCTTC
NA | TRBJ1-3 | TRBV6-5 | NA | CASSYGPSGNTIYF | TGTGCCAGCAGTTACGGCCCCTCTGGAAACACCATATATTTT
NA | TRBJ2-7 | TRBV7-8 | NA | CASRPSSRGRSYEQYF | TGTGCCAGCAGGCCCTCGAGTCGGGGGCGCTCCTACGAGCAGTACTTC
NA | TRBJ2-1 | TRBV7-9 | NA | CASSPIVGGSYNEQFF | TGTGCCAGCAGCCCTATTGTGGGAGGCTCCTACAATGAGCAGTTCTTC
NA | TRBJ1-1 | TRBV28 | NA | CASSLIGTEIQEAFF | TGTGCCAGCAGTTTGATCGGGACGGAAATTCAGGAAGCTTTCTTT